This entry lists 14 T cell receptor beta chains sequenced from one sample in a study of spatial heterogeneity in lung cancer. In TCRdb, the 5' RACE reads were re-called with MiXCR into one record per CDR3 protein. Seen here are fewer than 7,000 distinct CDR3 sequences, roughly an eighth observed once, and the top ten hold about 9.4%. Broader study findings: Tumoral mutation counts were tracked by counts of expanded intratumoral alpha and beta TCRs.

Time point indicated: sample taken at primary tumor resection. The antigens of these receptors remain unknown. The sequenced sample was lung tumor tissue, obtained at surgery. These receptors all come from a male donor with early-stage non-small cell lung cancer.

In regard to this clonotype: This beta chain is a stray sequence in a library constructed for alpha chains; its clone size is not meaningful. The chain joins TRBV20-1 to TRBJ2-3; D is undetermined. V was pared by 6 bases and J by 3 bases, with 16 bases between. The CDR3 is 14 residues long. Germline CDR1 and CDR2: DFQATT and SNEGSKA (reference sequence). The CDR3 protein is CSAPLDTYTDTQYF. DNA of the CDR3: TGCAGTGCCCCTCTAGATACCTATACAGATACGCAGTATTTT.

Relative to its sample, this clonotype is medium-sized (0.01 to 0.1%). This beta chain slipped into a library made for alpha chains as a stray read, so its size is not meaningful. V and J are TRBV20-1 and TRBJ1-2; D gene uncertain. Germline assignment: CDR1 DFQATT and CDR2 SNEGSKA (reference sequence). The CDR3 consists of 12 residues. V shed 1 base and J shed 6 bases, with 9 bases lying between them. CDR3 region: CSARGRLDGYTF. As DNA, the CDR3 is TGCAGTGCTAGAGGAAGGCTGGATGGCTACACCTTC.

This clonotype is judged medium-sized (0.01 to 0.1%). This beta chain is a stray sequence in a library constructed for alpha chains; its clone size is not meaningful. The J gene is TRBJ2-2, the V gene TRBV20-1; 8 bases agree with TRBD2. The CDR3 sequence is 14 residues long. Germline CDR1 is DFQATT and CDR2 is SNEGSKA (reference sequence). With V trimmed by 3 bases and J by 3 bases, 3 bases remained unmatched. The CDR3 loop reads CSARRSGDTGELFF. DNA for the CDR3: TGCAGTGCTAGGCGTAGCGGGGACACCGGGGAGCTGTTTTTT.

Relative to its sample, this clonotype is medium-sized (0.01 to 0.1%). Little can be read into the size of this beta chain, an off-target read in a library designed for alpha chains. This chain connects TRBV6-1 to TRBJ2-1; 12 bases are a match to TRBD2. This CDR3 contains 18 residues. Germline assignment: CDR1 MNHNS and CDR2 SASEGT. V lost 3 bases and J lost 5; bases outside the gene matches: 11. The CDR3 protein is CASSERLAGVSRNNEQFF. The CDR3 DNA is TGTGCCAGCAGTGAGAGACTAGCGGGAGTTTCCAGAAACAATGAGCAGTTCTTC.

For this clonotype: The library was built for alpha chains, so this beta chain is an off-target read and its size means little. The CDR3 sequence: CASSLGPGTEAFF. In nucleotides, the CDR3 is TGTGCCAGCAGTCTTGGCCCGGGCACTGAAGCTTTCTTT. The chain is built from TRBV12-3 or TRBV12-4 and TRBJ1-1; D gene uncertain. The CDR3 extends over 13 amino acids. V was shortened by 5 bases and J by 4 bases, with 11 bases between the two germline ends.

This clonotype was recorded a few times. A library made for alpha chains picked up this beta chain off target, so its size means little. The CDR3 DNA reads as TGTGCCAGCAGCTTAGAATCCAACCGACAACTGTTTTTT. Amino acids: CASSLESNRQLFF. The rearrangement links TRBV7-2 to TRBJ1-4; D gene ambiguous. Trimming stripped 1 base from V and 12 bases from J, with 12 bases between. Germline lookup yields CDR1 SGHTA and CDR2 FQGNSA. The CDR3 loop spans 13 amino acids. Full variable domain (rest looked up from reference TRBV7-2 and TRBJ1-4): GAGVSQSPSNKVTEKGKDVELRCDPISGHTALYWYRQSLGQGLEFLIYFQGNSAPDKSGLPSDRFSAERTGGSVSTLTIQRTQQEDSAVYLCASSLESNRQLFFGSGTQLSVL.

Remarks on this clonotype: A library prepared for alpha chains yielded this beta chain as an off-target read; its size is of little meaning. The chain is built from TRBV28 and TRBJ1-6; possibly TRBD1 for D (5 bases). Germline V gene sequence: CDR1 MDHEN, CDR2 SYDVKM. The CDR3 has 13 residues. Trimming stripped 6 bases from V and 9 bases from J, with 12 bases between. CDR3 DNA: TGTGCCAGCAGAGACAGAAGAATTTCACCCCTCCACTTT. It codes for CASRDRRISPLHF.

To note about this clonotype: The library was designed around alpha chains, so this beta chain is a stray read whose abundance carries little weight. The chain's CDR3 is CASSLDLGELFF. The CDR3 nucleotides are TGTGCCAGCAGCTTAGATCTCGGGGAGCTGTTTTTT. The chain joins TRBV7-6 to TRBJ2-2; D call uncertain. CDR3 size: 12 residues. V was shortened by 1 base and J by 7 bases, with 4 bases between the two germline ends. Germline CDR1 and CDR2: SGHVS and FNYEAQ. The variable domain in full, completed from reference TRBV7-6 and TRBJ2-2, reads GAGVSQSPRYKVTKRGQDVALRCDPISGHVSLYWYRQALGQGPEFLTYFNYEAQQDKSGLPNDRFSAERPEGSISTLTIQRTEQRDSAMYRCASSLDLGELFFGEGSRLTVL.

This clonotype qualifies as medium-sized. Because the library targeted alpha chains, this beta chain is an off-target read whose size means little. The chain is built from TRBV11-2 and TRBJ1-1; possible D gene TRBD1, 5 bases. Per germline, CDR1 SGHAT and CDR2 FQNNGV. The CDR3 sequence is 15 residues long. V gave up 5 bases and J gave up 1 base, with 14 bases separating them. The CDR3 nucleotides read TGTGCCAGCAGCCCAGGGTGGCGGCAGAACACTGAAGCTTTCTTT. This codes for CASSPGWRQNTEAFF. The variable domain in full, with the rest retrieved from reference TRBV11-2 and TRBJ1-1, is EAGVAQSPRYKIIEKRQSVAFWCNPISGHATLYWYQQILGQGPKLLIQFQNNGVVDDSQLPKDRFSAERLKGVDSTLKIQPAKLEDSAVYLCASSPGWRQNTEAFFGQGTRLTVV.

This clonotype was counted a few times. This beta chain is an unintended read in a library built for alpha chains; its size means little. The V and J genes are TRBV5-6 and TRBJ1-6; D is unclear. With 2 bases removed from V and 10 bases from J, the gap between germline ends came to 7 bases. Germline values: CDR1 SGHDT, CDR2 YYEEEE. The CDR3 is made up of 12 amino acids. CDR3 sequence (DNA): TGTGCCAGCAGCTTTCCGGGCTCACCCCTCCACTTT. Amino acid sequence: CASSFPGSPLHF.

In its sample, this clonotype was seen many times. This beta chain was picked up by a library intended for alpha chains and is off target, so its count carries little meaning. This chain links TRBV29-1 with TRBJ2-3; 9 bases are shared with TRBD1. CDR1 is SQVTM, CDR2 ANQGSEA, per germline. There are 13 residues in the CDR3. J gave up 2 bases and V 5 bases, and 2 bases lay outside the gene matches. CDR3 in DNA: TGCAGCGTTAGGACAGGGGACACAGATACGCAGTATTTT. This translates into CSVRTGDTDTQYF.

This clonotype has at least ten counts. With the library built for alpha chains, this beta chain is off target and its frequency is not meaningful. This rearrangement joins TRBV6-6 to TRBJ1-2, with a tentative D call TRBD1 (6 bases). This CDR3 region has 13 residues. Trimming removed 7 bases at V and 4 bases at J, with 13 bases between. Germline V lookup: CDR1 MNHNY, CDR2 SVGAGI (reference sequence). The CDR3 loop reads CASTYTRGYGYTF. The CDR3 bases are TGTGCCAGCACCTACACCAGGGGCTATGGCTACACCTTC.

This clonotype is classed as hyperexpanded (1% or more). The library was built for alpha chains, so this beta chain is an off-target read and its size means little. The V gene is TRBV7-9, the J gene TRBJ2-3, with D tentatively TRBD2 (5 bases). The CDR3 contains 15 residues. V lost 2 bases and J 2 bases, leaving 11 bases between the germline ends. Per the germline V gene, CDR1 is SEHNR and CDR2 is FQNEAQ (reference sequence). The CDR3 DNA reads as TGTGCCAGCAGCTTACTAGCTAAACACACAGATACGCAGTATTTT. Its translation is CASSLLAKHTDTQYF.

By proportion, this clonotype is medium-sized. This beta chain turned up in a library designed for alpha chains; as an off-target read, its abundance says little. V gene TRBV9 combines with J gene TRBJ2-1; perhaps TRBD1 as D (6 bases). The V end was cut by 0 bases, the J end by 7 bases, with 17 bases between. The CDR3 has 16 residues. In germline, CDR1 is SGDLS, CDR2 YYNGEE. CDR3 nucleotides: TGTGCCAGCAGCGTAGGATTGGCAGGGGCAAGAAATGAGCAGTTCTTC. This sequence encodes CASSVGLAGARNEQFF.